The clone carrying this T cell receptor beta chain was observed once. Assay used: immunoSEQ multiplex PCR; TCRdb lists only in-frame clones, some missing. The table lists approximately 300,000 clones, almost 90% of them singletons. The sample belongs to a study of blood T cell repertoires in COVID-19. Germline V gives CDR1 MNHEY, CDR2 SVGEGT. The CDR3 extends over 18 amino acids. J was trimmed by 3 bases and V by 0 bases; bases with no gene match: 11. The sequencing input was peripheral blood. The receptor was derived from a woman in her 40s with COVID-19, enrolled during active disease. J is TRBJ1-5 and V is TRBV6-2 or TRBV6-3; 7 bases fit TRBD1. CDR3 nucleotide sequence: TGTGCCAGCAGTTACTCCACTACCCACGGGACAGACAATCAGCCCCAGCATTTT. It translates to CASSYSTTHGTDNQPQHF.